Shown below are 9 T cell receptor beta chains from a single sample sequenced in a study of cytomegalovirus exposure and HLA in healthy donors. Amplification used 60 Vbeta primers and 13 Jbeta primers. TCRdb's table, derived via immunoSEQ multiplex PCR, lists solely in-frame clones and lacks some. The data contain 55,000 to 70,000 clones, around 86% of them singletons. Sample: PBMCs. The receptors shown here come from a woman in her twenties or thirties in good health and CMV-seronegative.

The chain employs TRBV2 and TRBJ1-1; D may be TRBD1 (6 bases). V was cut by 3 bases and J by 1 base, with 15 bases left in between. The CDR3 sequence is 16 residues long. Germline CDR1 is SNHLY and CDR2 is FYNNEI. The CDR3 loop reads CASSDITGRGNTEAFF. Written as DNA, the CDR3 is TGTGCCAGCAGTGATATAACAGGGAGGGGGAACACTGAAGCTTTCTTT.

The chain combines TRBV11-3 with TRBJ2-2, with D perhaps matching TRBD1 (7 bases). Germline assignment: CDR1 SGHNT and CDR2 YENEEA. CDR3 length equals 18 residues. V gave up 5 bases and J gave up 0 bases, with 19 bases separating them. As DNA, the CDR3 is TGTGCCAGCAGCCCCTGGACAGGAGGGGCGTCGAACACCGGGGAGCTGTTTTTT. It codes for CASSPWTGGASNTGELFF.

V usage is TRBV6-5 and J usage is TRBJ2-7, with a possible D match to TRBD1 (8 bases). CDR1 and CDR2 (germline): MNHEY, SVGAGI. The V and J ends lost 5 bases and 6 bases respectively, with 17 bases between them. CDR3 length: 14 amino acids. The CDR3 DNA reads as TGTGCCAGCAGTGTCGACAGGGGAGGGAGCGAGCAGTACTTC. Translation: CASSVDRGGSEQYF.

This clone appeared once. The CDR3 reads CASTLRDRDRPTIEQYF. CDR3 DNA: TGTGCCAGCACCCTCCGGGACAGGGACCGACCTACGATAGAGCAGTACTTC. The rearrangement links TRBV28 to TRBJ2-7, with 9 bases fitting TRBD1. There are 17 residues in the CDR3. Trimming took 7 bases from V and 7 from J; bases not matched to a gene: 20. The germline V gene has CDR1 MDHEN and CDR2 SYDVKM.

The gene calls are TRBV7-9 and TRBJ2-7, with TRBD2 matching over 7 bases. V trimming: 4 bases; J trimming: 0 bases; junction bases outside the gene matches: 9. The CDR3 is 16 amino acids. Germline CDR1 and CDR2: SEHNR and FQNEAQ (reference sequence). CDR3: CASSYNSGTSSYEQYF. In nucleotides, the CDR3 is TGTGCCAGCAGCTACAACAGCGGGACCTCCTCCTACGAGCAGTACTTC.

The CDR3, as DNA: TGCGCCAGCAGCTTGGCCTCGCAGGGCAATTACGAGCAGTACTTC. It translates to CASSLASQGNYEQYF. The chain carries TRBV5-1 and TRBJ2-7; tentative D call: TRBD1 (5 bases). Germline V gene data show CDR1 as SGHRS and CDR2 as YFSETQ. The CDR3 length is 15 residues. V lost 0 bases and J lost 4, with 14 bases in between.

As concerns this clone: One end of the junction fails to match germline, which may point to a read error. The V call is TRBV15, the J call TRBJ2-2; D not certain. Germline loops: CDR1 LNHNV, CDR2 YYDKDF (reference sequence). The CDR3 consists of 14 residues. In nucleotides, the CDR3 is TGTGCCACCAACAGAGACCAGAACACCGGGGAGCTGTTTTTT. Amino acid sequence: CATNRDQNTGELFF.

The chain uses TRBV7-2 and TRBJ1-4, with D hard to call. V was shortened by 5 bases and J by 7 bases, with 11 bases between the two germline ends. CDR3 size: 13 residues. Per germline, CDR1 SGHTA and CDR2 FQGNSA. DNA of the CDR3: TGTGCCAGCAGCGCCTACCCCGTTGAAAAACTGTTTTTT. Translating gives CASSAYPVEKLFF.

This sequence joins TRBV7-9 and TRBJ2-7; D is perhaps TRBD2 (5 bases). In germline, CDR1 is SEHNR, CDR2 FQNEAQ (reference sequence). Trimming stripped 0 bases from V and 4 bases from J, with 10 bases between. The CDR3 spans 14 residues. CDR3 residues: CASSLAGAVYEQYF. The CDR3 DNA is TGTGCCAGCAGCTTAGCGGGAGCCGTGTACGAGCAGTACTTC.